These 25 T cell receptor beta chains originate from one sample sequenced in a study of monozygotic twins with cystic fibrosis. Some clones are missing from TCRdb's copy, which holds only in-frame ones; the method was immunoSEQ multiplex PCR. The data contain 25,000 to 35,000 clones, around four fifths of them singletons. The sequenced sample was blood. These receptors all stem from a girl aged 2 to 9 with cystic fibrosis.

This rearrangement joins TRBV4-2 to TRBJ1-1, with D maybe TRBD1 (6 bases). The germline CDR1 and CDR2 sequences are LGHNA and YNFKEQ. The CDR3 has 13 residues. Trimming cost V 7 bases and J 4 bases, with 13 bases left between them. CDR3 region: CASTMGGPTEAFF. CDR3 nucleotide sequence: TGTGCCAGCACCATGGGGGGGCCCACTGAAGCTTTCTTT.

The chain couples TRBV7-9 to TRBJ2-7; 8 bases align to TRBD1. Unmatched junction bases numbered 10, after V lost 3 bases and J lost 3 bases. The CDR3 sequence is 16 residues long. The germline V gene has CDR1 SEHNR and CDR2 FQNEAQ (reference sequence). CDR3 coding DNA: TGTGCCAGCAGCTTCCCCGGACAGGGTCAAAACTACGAGCAGTACTTC. Translation: CASSFPGQGQNYEQYF.

The CDR3 region has the DNA TGTGCCAGCAGCTTAGACGGGACACCACACAATGAGCAGTTCTTC. Its translation: CASSLDGTPHNEQFF. This chain uses TRBV7-7 with TRBJ2-1, with D possibly TRBD1 on 6 matching bases. This CDR3 has 15 amino acids. The germline V and J ends were trimmed by 1 base and 5 bases, with 12 bases remaining between them. Germline V gives CDR1 SSHAT, CDR2 FNYEAQ (reference sequence).

This clone appeared a single time. The CDR3 reads CASREGRGPQHF. The CDR3 coding sequence is TGTGCCAGCAGAGAGGGGCGTGGGCCCCAGCATTTT. The chain combines TRBV6-6 with TRBJ1-5; a possible D gene is TRBD1 (5 bases). This CDR3 is built from 12 residues. The V end lost 6 bases, the J end lost 9 bases, and 12 bases lay between the germline ends. Germline CDR1 MNHNY, CDR2 SVGAGI (reference sequence).

This clone occurred a few times. This sequence joins TRBV5-1 and TRBJ2-7; a possible D gene is TRBD2 (6 bases). Per germline, CDR1 SGHRS and CDR2 YFSETQ. V shed 4 bases and J shed 6 bases, with 11 bases lying between them. The CDR3 has 12 amino acids. The CDR3 DNA reads as TGCGCCAGCAGCCCGGGACTGGTCGAGCAGTACTTC. Translated, it gives CASSPGLVEQYF.

The V gene is TRBV4-2, the J gene TRBJ2-7; the match to TRBD2 covers 9 bases. Germline-derived CDR1 and CDR2 are LGHNA and YNFKEQ. CDR3 length: 18 residues. J was trimmed by 3 bases and V by 0 bases; bases with no gene match: 12. The CDR3 DNA reads TGTGCCAGCAGCCAAGATCTGCTGGGGCCAGCGGGGGGCTACGAGCAGTACTTC. Encoded protein: CASSQDLLGPAGGYEQYF.

In nucleotides, the CDR3 is TGCGCCAGCAGTCTAAAGGACAGGGAAATCTACGAGCAGTACTTC. Translated: CASSLKDREIYEQYF. This rearrangement joins TRBV23-1 to TRBJ2-7; 8 positions match TRBD1. TRBV23-1 is noted as an ORF with a role that remains uncertain. The CDR3 spans 15 residues. Losses at the gene ends were 4 bases for V and 3 bases for J; bases not matched to a gene: 8.

The chain has TRBV30 and TRBJ2-6; D is uncertain. Germline CDR1 reads GTSNPN; CDR2 reads SVGIG (reference sequence). The CDR3 runs 14 residues. V was clipped by 5 bases and J by 0 bases, with 8 bases between them. The CDR3 loop is CAWSLYSGANVLTF. DNA for the CDR3: TGTGCCTGGTCCCTCTACTCTGGGGCCAACGTCCTGACTTTC.

In its sample, this clone was seen a few times. This sequence joins TRBV28 and TRBJ1-5; D is possibly TRBD1 (6 bases). Per the germline V gene, CDR1 is MDHEN and CDR2 is SYDVKM. The CDR3 runs 14 residues. The V end lost 5 bases, the J end lost 4 bases, and 12 bases lay between the germline ends. The CDR3: CASSHPDRNQPQHF. The CDR3 bases are TGTGCCAGCAGTCACCCAGACAGGAATCAGCCCCAGCATTTT.

The chain carries TRBV19 and TRBJ2-1; unclear D gene. Between the trimmed V and J ends, which lost 1 base and 0 bases, there was a span of 7 bases. The CDR3 contains 15 residues. Germline V lookup: CDR1 LNHDA, CDR2 SQIVND (reference sequence). The CDR3 spells CASSIGLSSYNEQFF. The CDR3 DNA sequence: TGTGCCAGTAGTATAGGTCTGAGCTCCTACAATGAGCAGTTCTTC.

The V and J genes are TRBV30 and TRBJ2-3; D is possibly TRBD2 (6 bases). This CDR3 contains 14 residues. Trimming removed 8 bases at V and 4 bases at J, with 19 bases between. CDR1 is GTSNPN, CDR2 SVGIG, per germline (reference sequence). The CDR3 loop is CARALEGKADTQYF. CDR3 DNA sequence: TGTGCCCGGGCCTTGGAGGGAAAGGCAGATACGCAGTATTTT.

The chain is built from TRBV28 and TRBJ1-5, with TRBD1 as a possible D gene (6 bases). Germline V gene sequence: CDR1 MDHEN, CDR2 SYDVKM. V lost 3 bases and J 7 bases, leaving 13 bases between the germline ends. The CDR3 spans 14 residues. The CDR3 is CASSFRGLDQPQHF. The CDR3, as DNA: TGTGCCAGCAGTTTCAGGGGATTGGACCAGCCCCAGCATTTT.

V gene TRBV2 combines with J gene TRBJ1-3; perhaps TRBD1 as D (6 bases). Germline loops: CDR1 SNHLY, CDR2 FYNNEI. The CDR3 loop spans 15 amino acids. The V and J ends lost 6 bases and 4 bases respectively, with 16 bases between them. DNA of the CDR3: TGTGCCAGCAGCCCACAGGGCGTGACGGGAAACACCATATATTTT. Amino acids: CASSPQGVTGNTIYF.

The gene calls are TRBV5-1 and TRBJ1-2; a possible D gene is TRBD1 (6 bases). From germline, CDR1 is SGHRS and CDR2 YFSETQ. This CDR3 is 17 amino acids long. V shed 2 bases and J shed 2 bases, with 19 bases lying between them. The CDR3 bases are TGCGCCAGCAGCTTAAGGGTCGGACTCCAGGGGAACTATGGCTACACCTTC. The encoded protein is CASSLRVGLQGNYGYTF. Based on the CDR3 plus reference TRBV5-1 and TRBJ1-2, the full variable domain is KAGVTQTPRYLIKTRGQQVTLSCSPISGHRSVSWYQQTPGQGLQFLFEYFSETQRNKGNFPGRFSGRQFSNSRSEMNVSTLELGDSALYLCASSLRVGLQGNYGYTFGSGTRLTVV.

J is TRBJ2-3 and V is TRBV19; the D gene is possibly TRBD1 (5 bases). This CDR3 spans 14 amino acids. Per germline, CDR1 LNHDA and CDR2 SQIVND (reference sequence). Deletions cut 3 bases from V and 4 bases from J, with 11 bases between. The CDR3 sequence is CASSMSPGSDTQYF. Here the CDR3 DNA reads TGTGCCAGTAGTATGTCGCCAGGGTCAGATACGCAGTATTTT.

V usage is TRBV15 and J usage is TRBJ2-1, with 7 positions matching TRBD1. V was pared by 8 bases and J by 5 bases, with 6 bases of the junction left unmatched. CDR1 is LNHNV and CDR2 is YYDKDF in the germline V gene (reference sequence). This CDR3 comprises 13 residues. The DNA of the CDR3 is TGTGCCACCCGACAGGGTCAAAACAATGAGCAGTTCTTC. It codes for CATRQGQNNEQFF.

This clone was picked up one time. V is TRBV6-6 and J is TRBJ2-1, with D perhaps matching TRBD2 (5 bases). Trimming stripped 7 bases from V and 5 bases from J, with 18 bases between. The CDR3 is 15 amino acids. Germline assignment: CDR1 MNHNY and CDR2 SVGAGI (reference sequence). The CDR3 is CASMEWGAFNNEQFF. CDR3 nucleotides: TGTGCCAGCATGGAATGGGGAGCCTTTAACAATGAGCAGTTCTTC.

The table lists this clone with a few counts. An end of the junction differs from the germline gene, which may be a read error. The rearrangement links TRBV30 to TRBJ1-1; D not resolved. Germline V gives CDR1 GTSNPN, CDR2 SVGIG (reference sequence). CDR3 size: 12 residues. The CDR3 sequence is CASGVANTEAFF. The DNA of the CDR3 is TGCGCTTCCGGGGTGGCGAACACTGAAGCTTTCTTT.

This sequence joins TRBV27 and TRBJ1-5; no definite D call. Looked up from germline, CDR1 is MNHEY and CDR2 is SMNVEV (reference sequence). The CDR3 is made up of 14 amino acids. V gave up 0 bases and J gave up 0 bases, with 3 bases separating them. The CDR3 DNA is TGTGCCAGCAGTTTATCCTTTAGCAATCAGCCCCAGCATTTT. This sequence encodes CASSLSFSNQPQHF.

V is TRBV21-1 and J is TRBJ1-1; the table calls TRBD1, which could not be checked here. TRBV21-1 is designated a pseudogene. The CDR3 is made up of 18 amino acids. The CDR3 reads CASSKEQGAIKSYTEAFF. DNA for the CDR3: TGTGCCAGCAGCAAAGAACAGGGGGCTATTAAATCTTACACTGAAGCTTTCTTT.

This rearrangement joins TRBV19 to TRBJ2-7, with D unclear. Trimming stripped 3 bases from V and 5 bases from J, with 11 bases between. Germline CDR1 LNHDA, CDR2 SQIVND (reference sequence). CDR3 length: 13 residues. This chain's CDR3 is CASSITQAHEQYF. The DNA of the CDR3 is TGTGCCAGTAGTATTACCCAAGCGCACGAGCAGTACTTC.

The chain employs TRBV29-1 and TRBJ2-2; D is possibly TRBD1 or TRBD2 (5 bases each). V lost 2 bases and J 0 bases, leaving 10 bases between the germline ends. The length of the CDR3 is 15 residues. The germline V gene encodes CDR1 SQVTM and CDR2 ANQGSEA. The CDR3 coding sequence is TGCAGCGTTGAATTGGGGGTTTCGAACACCGGGGAGCTGTTTTTT. This sequence encodes CSVELGVSNTGELFF.

The genes are TRBV19 and TRBJ2-6; D is ambiguous. This CDR3 spans 17 amino acids. V was pared by 0 bases and J by 0 bases, with 9 bases between. The V gene's germline CDR1 is LNHDA and CDR2 SQIVND (reference sequence). CDR3 DNA: TGTGCCAGTAGTATAGAACGCTCCCGCTCTGGGGCCAACGTCCTGACTTTC. Its translation is CASSIERSRSGANVLTF.

As to this clone: Other nucleotide sequences from this sample produce the same CDR3. The chain has TRBV5-1 and TRBJ2-5; D unresolved. Germline CDR1 reads SGHRS; CDR2 reads YFSETQ. The CDR3 loop spans 11 amino acids. V was pared by 1 base and J by 2 bases, with 0 bases between. CDR3 coding DNA: TGCGCCAGCAGCTTGCAAGAGACCCAGTACTTC. The encoded protein is CASSLQETQYF.

The gene calls are TRBV25-1 and TRBJ2-7; the match to TRBD1 covers 7 bases. Losses at the gene ends were 7 bases for V and 4 bases for J; bases not matched to a gene: 10. CDR1 is MGHDK, CDR2 SYGVNS, per germline. There are 14 residues in the CDR3. CDR3 DNA sequence: TGTGCCAGCATCGATGACAGGGTGAAGTACGAGCAGTACTTC. Amino acid sequence: CASIDDRVKYEQYF.